This T cell receptor (beta chain) was profiled in a study of blood T cell repertoires in COVID-19. Original analysis: Cell counts per sample came from amplifying reference gene primers. Assay used: immunoSEQ multiplex PCR; TCRdb lists only in-frame clones, some missing. That table is the source of V, J and clone size, and D and trimming were worked out from the DNA. The profile covers more than 150,000 clones, with 86% appearing a single time and around 20% taken by the ten largest. The CDR3 is 14 amino acids. Per germline, CDR1 MDHEN and CDR2 SYDVKM. The V gene end was trimmed by 5 bases and the J gene end by 7 bases; junction bases not matched to a gene: 7.

The sample comprised peripheral blood. The chain couples TRBV28 to TRBJ1-2; 10 positions agree with TRBD1. This TCR came from a man between 65 and 80 years old with active or convalescent COVID-19. In DNA form, the CDR3 reads TGTGCCAGCAGTCCGGGACAGGGGACTTCTGGCTACACCTTC. This gives the protein CASSPGQGTSGYTF.